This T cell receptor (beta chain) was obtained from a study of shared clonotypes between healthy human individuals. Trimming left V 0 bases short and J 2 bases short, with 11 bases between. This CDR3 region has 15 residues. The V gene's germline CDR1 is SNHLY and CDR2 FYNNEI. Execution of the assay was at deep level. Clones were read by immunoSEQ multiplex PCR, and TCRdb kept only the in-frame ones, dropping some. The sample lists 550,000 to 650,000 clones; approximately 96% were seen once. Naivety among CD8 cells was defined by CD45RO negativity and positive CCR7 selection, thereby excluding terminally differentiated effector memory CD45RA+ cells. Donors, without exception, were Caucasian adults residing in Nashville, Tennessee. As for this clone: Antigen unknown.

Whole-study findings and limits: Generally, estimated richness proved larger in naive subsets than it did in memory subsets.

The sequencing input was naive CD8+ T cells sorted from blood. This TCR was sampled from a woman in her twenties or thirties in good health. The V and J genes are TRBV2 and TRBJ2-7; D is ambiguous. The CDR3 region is CASSEALGAAYEQYF. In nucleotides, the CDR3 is TGTGCCAGCAGTGAAGCGCTCGGAGCCGCCTACGAGCAGTACTTC. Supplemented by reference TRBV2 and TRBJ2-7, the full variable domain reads EPEVTQTPSHQVTQMGQEVILRCVPISNHLYFYWYRQILGQKVEFLVSFYNNEISEKSEIFDDQFSVERPDGSNFTLKIRSTKLEDSAMYFCASSEALGAAYEQYFGPGTRLTVT.